The 5 T cell receptor beta chains in this list originate from one sample, sequenced in a study of human T cells and chemical hapten exposure. Time point indicated: patch test 1, 2 weeks after DPC sensitization. Treatment denoted: therapeutic diphenylcyclopropenone sensitization with weekly scalp DPC. TCRdb passed the RACE reads through MiXCR, listing each CDR3 protein once. This sample yields some 81,000 distinct CDR3 sequences, of which 7.5% to 9% are seen a single time; about 1.6% belongs to the top ten. The sample was whole blood, taken in connection with sensitization to the hapten diphenylcyclopropenone (DPC). These receptors were collected from a woman aged 25 to 39 with alopecia areata. Some clones in this sample may be carry-over from other donors' samples.

The sample holds many counts of this clonotype. J is TRBJ2-5 and V is TRBV9, with D possibly being TRBD1 (6 bases). Germline CDR1 and CDR2: SGDLS and YYNGEE. CDR3 size: 14 residues. Deletions cut 0 bases from V and 5 bases from J, with 11 bases between. The CDR3 bases are TGTGCCAGCAGCGTAGGTGGGGGCGTGGAGACCCAGTACTTC. It is translated as CASSVGGGVETQYF.

This clonotype was seen repeatedly, ten times or more. The chain recombines TRBV5-1 with TRBJ2-7, with D tentatively TRBD1 or TRBD2 (5 bases each). Germline V CDR1 and CDR2: SGHRS, YFSETQ. Trimming took 4 bases from V and 0 from J, leaving 17 bases between them. This CDR3 comprises 16 residues. The chain's CDR3 is CASSEDRDRSSYEQYF. CDR3 sequence (DNA): TGCGCCAGCAGCGAAGACCGGGACCGCAGCTCCTACGAGCAGTACTTC.

Ten or more counts support this clonotype. J is TRBJ1-5 and V is TRBV20-1; D perhaps matches TRBD1 (5 bases). V was pared by 5 bases and J by 2 bases, with 19 bases between. In germline, CDR1 is DFQATT, CDR2 SNEGSKA (reference sequence). The CDR3 has 16 amino acids. The CDR3 region is CSAPDRIMGGNQPQHF. The CDR3, as DNA: TGCAGTGCTCCGGACCGGATTATGGGGGGCAATCAGCCCCAGCATTTT.

This clonotype came up a few times. The rearrangement joins TRBV24-1 to TRBJ2-3, with D possibly TRBD1 on 6 matching bases. V lost 3 bases and J 0 bases, leaving 12 bases between the germline ends. This CDR3 is 16 amino acids long. Germline loops: CDR1 KGHDR, CDR2 SFDVKD. The CDR3 spells CATSDRGRGSTDTQYF. The CDR3 DNA reads TGTGCCACCAGTGATAGGGGCAGGGGTAGCACAGATACGCAGTATTTT.

Turning to this clonotype: One base away lies a much larger clone, so this may be a sequencing read error. This chain uses TRBV7-9 with TRBJ1-1, with D possibly TRBD1 on 6 matching bases. This CDR3 is built from 13 residues. Germline values: CDR1 SEHNR, CDR2 FQNEAQ (reference sequence). V gave up 4 bases and J gave up 1 base, with 7 bases separating them. This chain's CDR3 is CASSWTENTEAFF. Here the CDR3 DNA reads TGTGCCAGCAGCTGGACAGAGAACACTGAAGCTTTCTTT.